A single T cell receptor beta chain is shown here with its context. What it binds is unknown. This sample is part of a study of cytomegalovirus exposure and HLA in healthy donors. Study-wide points: Researchers had no immune exposure information except CMV serostatus available. The study recorded some 160 TCR beta chains that were cytomegalovirus-associated.

Trimming removed 0 bases from V and 4 bases from J; junction bases left unmatched: 5. The V gene's germline CDR1 is SGHNT and CDR2 YYREEE (reference sequence). The CDR3 contains 15 residues. The PCR contained 60 Vbeta and 13 Jbeta primers. The protocol was immunoSEQ multiplex PCR, while the TCRdb copy is restricted to in-frame clones and leaves out a portion. The sample includes around 180,000 clones, more than 75% of them seen just once. This clonotype was sampled from a woman in her 50s in good health and CMV-seronegative. The material sequenced was PBMCs. This chain connects TRBV5-4 to TRBJ2-3; 7 bases match TRBD1. Here the CDR3 reads CASSLEGASADTQYF. The CDR3 region has the DNA TGTGCCAGCAGCTTGGAGGGGGCTTCTGCAGATACGCAGTATTTT.